This T cell receptor (beta chain) was obtained from a study of T cells in Graves' hyperthyroidism and ophthalmopathy. In this sample, this clonotype turned up many times. Disease duration was under 3 months in the ophthalmopathy patients, who also had a Clinical Activity Score of at least 3 and a NOSPECS grade of at least 4. From RNA transcripts, TCR beta CDR3 regions were amplified. The TCR CDR3 was amplified in a first-round RT-PCR using the HTBI primer set. Using its own MiXCR run on the multiplex PCR reads, TCRdb lists one record per CDR3 protein. The repertoire consists of fewer than 400,000 distinct CDR3 sequences, with 11% to 15% occurring once and the leading ten covering 28%. The length of the CDR3 is 12 residues. V dropped 3 bases and J dropped 6 bases, with 6 bases sitting between them. CDR1 SNHLY and CDR2 FYNNEI come from the germline V gene.

The chain has TRBV2 and TRBJ1-5; no firm D call. The receptor was derived from a man aged 50-60 years with Graves' ophthalmopathy. The sequenced sample was blood. CDR3 bases: TGTGCCAGCAGTGAGTCAGTTCAGCCCCAGCATTTT. The encoded protein is CASSESVQPQHF. The full variable domain, its missing parts supplied by reference TRBV2 and TRBJ1-5, is EPEVTQTPSHQVTQMGQEVILRCVPISNHLYFYWYRQILGQKVEFLVSFYNNEISEKSEIFDDQFSVERPDGSNFTLKIRSTKLEDSAMYFCASSESVQPQHFGDGTRLSIL.